This TCR beta chain was recorded in a study of naive and memory T cell subsets. Alpha and beta constant region primers primed reverse transcription for blood and skin samples. TCRdb fed the 5' RACE reads into MiXCR, producing one record per CDR3 protein. The sample comprises about 20,000 distinct CDR3 sequences, around 4% of which are singletons, and less than 9% rests with the top ten. Whole blood, 2.5 ml, came from adult healthy volunteers. An oligonucleotide containing a UMI was ligated to the 3' end of TCR cDNA. This clonotype is medium-sized by share. This sequence was found in a male donor in good health.

CDR3 DNA sequence: TGTGCCAGCAGCTTTCCTAGCACAGATACGCAGTATTTT. Translated, it gives CASSFPSTDTQYF. This rearrangement joins TRBV7-9 to TRBJ2-3; D is uncertain. The germline V gene encodes CDR1 SEHNR and CDR2 FQNEAQ (reference sequence). V lost 3 bases and J 0 bases, leaving 4 bases between the germline ends. The CDR3 length is 13 residues.